The 23 T cell receptor beta chains below all came from one sample that was sequenced in a study of OX40 agonist ivuxolimab in advanced cancers. TCRdb keeps only in-frame clones here, not all; method: immunoSEQ multiplex PCR. This repertoire shows 60,000 to 75,000 clones, 88% found once; its top ten account for approximately 0.86%. Sequenced material: CD4+ or CD8+ T cells sorted from blood, taken in a trial of the OX40 agonist ivuxolimab. These receptors originate from an adult with an advanced solid tumor such as melanoma, head and neck, liver or kidney cancer.

V usage is TRBV6-4 and J usage is TRBJ2-3; D may be TRBD1 (5 bases). Germline assignment: CDR1 MRHNA and CDR2 SNTAGT. Deletions cut 5 bases from V and 1 base from J, with 7 bases between. The CDR3 has 13 residues. The CDR3 region has the DNA TGTGCCAGCAGTTCGACAGGCACAGATACGCAGTATTTT. Translation gives CASSSTGTDTQYF.

V is TRBV9 and J is TRBJ2-1, with 14 nucleotides matching TRBD2. V lost 0 bases to trimming and J lost 7 bases; unmatched junction nucleotides: 6. The CDR3 has 17 residues. Germline CDR1 and CDR2: SGDLS and YYNGEE. The CDR3 nucleotides read TGTGCCAGCAGCGTAGCTGGACTAGCGGGGGGTCTTAATGAGCAGTTCTTC. It encodes CASSVAGLAGGLNEQFF.

V gene TRBV6-1 combines with J gene TRBJ1-6; tentative D call: TRBD1 (6 bases). CDR3 size: 16 residues. V lost 4 bases to trimming and J lost 0 bases, with 10 bases between them. Germline CDR1 reads MNHNS; CDR2 reads SASEGT. CDR3 protein: CASSGQGSSYNSPLHF. As DNA, the CDR3 is TGTGCCAGCAGTGGGCAGGGGAGCTCCTATAATTCACCCCTCCACTTT.

The rearrangement links TRBV28 to TRBJ1-6; 7 nucleotides agree with TRBD1. V was clipped by 8 bases and J by 6 bases; unmatched bases: 7. The germline V gene encodes CDR1 MDHEN and CDR2 SYDVKM. The length of the CDR3 is 14 residues. CDR3 protein: CASLRGSTNSPLHF. The DNA of the CDR3 is TGTGCCAGCCTCAGGGGGAGTACTAATTCACCCCTCCACTTT.

The chain carries TRBV9 and TRBJ2-2, with TRBD2 matching over 9 bases. J was trimmed by 5 bases and V by 7 bases; bases with no gene match: 9. Germline V gives CDR1 SGDLS, CDR2 YYNGEE. CDR3 length equals 15 residues. This CDR3 reads CASGIAGVLTGELFF. The CDR3 coding sequence is TGTGCCAGCGGTATAGCGGGAGTATTGACCGGGGAGCTGTTTTTT.

The CDR3 loop reads CATSRDSGGAYEQYF. In DNA form, the CDR3 reads TGTGCCACCAGCAGAGATTCCGGAGGTGCCTACGAGCAGTACTTC. This rearrangement joins TRBV15 to TRBJ2-7, with D tentatively TRBD2 (5 bases). CDR1 and CDR2 (germline): LNHNV, YYDKDF (reference sequence). The CDR3 has 15 residues. V was cut by 0 bases and J by 2 bases, with 11 bases left in between.

The chain carries TRBV29-1 and TRBJ1-4; possible D gene TRBD1, 5 bases. Germline V CDR1 and CDR2: SQVTM, ANQGSEA. The V and J ends lost 4 bases and 11 bases respectively, with 11 bases between them. The CDR3 contains 11 residues. The CDR3 region has the DNA TGCAGCGTTGGGGTGGGGCCGAAACTGTTTTTT. Its translation: CSVGVGPKLFF.

The chain uses TRBV7-6 and TRBJ2-3; 9 nucleotides line up with TRBD2. Per the germline V gene, CDR1 is SGHVS and CDR2 is FNYEAQ. CDR3 size: 15 residues. With 5 bases clipped from V and 5 bases from J, the junction kept 8 bases outside the gene matches. CDR3 coding DNA: TGTGCCAGCAGCCCGCTGCGGGGGGGCATAGATACGCAGTATTTT. Protein sequence: CASSPLRGGIDTQYF.

The chain joins TRBV2 to TRBJ1-2, with D maybe TRBD1 (6 bases). The CDR3 spans 14 residues. CDR1 SNHLY and CDR2 FYNNEI come from the germline V gene. Trimming left V 4 bases short and J 3 bases short, with 12 bases between. The CDR3 loop reads CASSGQGSHYGYTF. DNA of the CDR3: TGTGCCAGCAGTGGGCAGGGGAGCCACTATGGCTACACCTTC.

The J gene is TRBJ1-6, the V gene TRBV6-6; 8 nucleotides line up with TRBD1. V dropped 6 bases and J dropped 8; count of bases not matched to a gene: 9. Germline lookup yields CDR1 MNHNY and CDR2 SVGAGI (reference sequence). The CDR3 has 15 amino acids. CDR3 amino acids: CASRPPGQVDSPLHF. The CDR3 region has the DNA TGTGCCAGCAGACCCCCGGGACAGGTCGATTCACCCCTCCACTTT.

This clone was picked up one time. This rearrangement joins TRBV2 to TRBJ1-2; a possible D gene is TRBD1 (6 bases). With 4 bases removed from V and 4 bases from J, the gap between germline ends came to 10 bases. The CDR3 contains 13 residues. Germline CDR1 and CDR2: SNHLY and FYNNEI. CDR3 in amino acids: CASSVEGVYGYTF. The CDR3 DNA sequence: TGTGCCAGCAGTGTAGAGGGGGTCTATGGCTACACCTTC.

The rearrangement links TRBV5-1 to TRBJ2-7, with a weak D call TRBD2 (6 bases). Germline CDR1 reads SGHRS; CDR2 reads YFSETQ. The V end lost 5 bases, the J end lost 4 bases, and 16 bases lay between the germline ends. The CDR3 has 14 amino acids. Written as DNA, the CDR3 is TGCGCCAGCAGAGAGGAGGAGGGGCAGTACGAGCAGTACTTC. As protein: CASREEEGQYEQYF.

This clone was seen only once. Other DNA sequences within the sample encode an identical CDR3. V usage is TRBV7-2 and J usage is TRBJ1-2; D call uncertain. Germline values: CDR1 SGHTA, CDR2 FQGNSA. The CDR3 length is 12 residues. The V end was cut by 1 base, the J end by 5 bases, with 5 bases between. The CDR3: CASSLEGYGYTF. CDR3 bases: TGTGCCAGCAGCTTAGAAGGGTATGGCTACACCTTC.

This chain uses TRBV5-1 with TRBJ2-5; tentatively, D is TRBD1 or TRBD2 (5 bases each). Germline V CDR1 and CDR2: SGHRS, YFSETQ. There are 16 residues in the CDR3. The germline V and J ends were trimmed by 2 bases and 2 bases, with 16 bases remaining between them. The CDR3 spells CASSLSPGTLQETQYF. In DNA, the CDR3 is TGCGCCAGCAGCTTAAGCCCCGGGACCCTGCAAGAGACCCAGTACTTC.

The V and J genes are TRBV19 and TRBJ2-5; D unresolved. Trimming cost V 2 bases and J 2 bases, with 9 bases left between them. Per the germline V gene, CDR1 is LNHDA and CDR2 is SQIVND (reference sequence). The length of the CDR3 is 14 residues. CDR3 region: CASSISALQETQYF. The CDR3, as DNA: TGTGCCAGTAGTATATCCGCGCTACAAGAGACCCAGTACTTC.

The chain employs TRBV9 and TRBJ2-1; D remains ambiguous. V was shortened by 0 bases and J by 5 bases, with 9 bases between the two germline ends. Germline V gene data show CDR1 as SGDLS and CDR2 as YYNGEE. The CDR3 has 14 amino acids. CDR3 in DNA: TGTGCCAGCAGCGTAGAGCAACAGAACAATGAGCAGTTCTTC. This gives the protein CASSVEQQNNEQFF.

The genes are TRBV10-3 and TRBJ2-7, with D possibly TRBD1 on 6 matching bases. CDR1 is ENHRY and CDR2 is SYGVKD in the germline V gene. This CDR3 has 14 residues. V was pared by 6 bases and J by 3 bases, with 15 bases between. This CDR3 reads CAIRGDISGYEQYF. CDR3 DNA sequence: TGTGCCATCAGGGGGGACATCTCGGGCTACGAGCAGTACTTC.

The chain uses TRBV12-5 and TRBJ1-1; the match to TRBD1 covers 7 bases. This CDR3 has 16 residues. The V gene's germline CDR1 is LGHNT and CDR2 FRNRAP. After removal of 6 bases from V and 2 bases from J, the junction contained 12 bases not matched to a gene. The CDR3 DNA reads TGTGCTAGTGGCCTAGACAGGGTAGGGGTAAACACTGAAGCTTTCTTT. This translates into CASGLDRVGVNTEAFF.

V is TRBV28 and J is TRBJ2-2; tentative D call: TRBD2 (7 bases). The CDR3 extends over 15 amino acids. Germline V gene lookup returns CDR1 MDHEN and CDR2 SYDVKM. V shed 6 bases and J shed 4 bases, with 15 bases lying between them. CDR3 nucleotides: TGTGCCAGCAGGGAAAGTAGGGGGGGCACCGGGGAGCTGTTTTTT. This encodes CASRESRGGTGELFF.

The CDR3 sequence is CASRKIADPTYEQYF. CDR3 DNA: TGTGCCAGCAGAAAAATAGCGGATCCAACCTACGAGCAGTACTTC. The chain recombines TRBV6-1 with TRBJ2-7; D possibly corresponds to TRBD2 (6 bases). The CDR3 contains 15 residues. V lost 6 bases and J 2 bases, leaving 17 bases between the germline ends. CDR1 is MNHNS, CDR2 SASEGT, per germline.

This chain uses TRBV5-5 with TRBJ2-7; possibly TRBD2 for D (7 bases). Looked up from germline, CDR1 is SGHKS and CDR2 is YYEKEE (reference sequence). The CDR3 has 17 amino acids. V was trimmed by 0 bases and J by 6 bases, leaving 22 bases between them. CDR3 sequence reads: CASSLVLVPPGGLEQYF. In nucleotides, the CDR3 is TGTGCCAGCAGCTTGGTGTTGGTGCCGCCGGGGGGCCTCGAGCAGTACTTC.

This chain joins TRBV10-2 and TRBJ1-1; 7 bases line up with TRBD1. The CDR3 consists of 14 residues. From germline, CDR1 is WSHSY and CDR2 SAAADI. V shed 5 bases, J shed 3 bases, and the junction held 6 bases outside the gene matches. CDR3 protein: CASSPDRADTEAFF. In DNA, the CDR3 is TGCGCCAGCAGTCCCGACAGGGCCGACACTGAAGCTTTCTTT.

V is TRBV27 and J is TRBJ2-7, with D perhaps matching TRBD2 (6 bases). The CDR3 loop spans 14 amino acids. V gave up 3 bases and J gave up 2 bases, with 11 bases separating them. Germline CDR1 MNHEY, CDR2 SMNVEV (reference sequence). The CDR3 region is CASSFGPGAYEQYF. In DNA, the CDR3 is TGTGCCAGCAGTTTTGGTCCGGGGGCCTACGAGCAGTACTTC.